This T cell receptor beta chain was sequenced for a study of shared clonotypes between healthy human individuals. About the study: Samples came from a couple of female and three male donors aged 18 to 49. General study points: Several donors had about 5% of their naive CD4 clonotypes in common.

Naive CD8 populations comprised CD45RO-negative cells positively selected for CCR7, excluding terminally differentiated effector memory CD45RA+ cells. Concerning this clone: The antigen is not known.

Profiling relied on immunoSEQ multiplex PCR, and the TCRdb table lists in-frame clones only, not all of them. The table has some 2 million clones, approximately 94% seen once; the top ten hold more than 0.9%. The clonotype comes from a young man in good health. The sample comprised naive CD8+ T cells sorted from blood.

The CDR3 loop is CASSLGNNEQFF. The DNA of the CDR3 is TGTGCCAGCAGCCTCGGAAACAATGAGCAGTTCTTC. This chain uses TRBV4-2 with TRBJ2-1; D is unresolved. Germline values: CDR1 LGHNA, CDR2 YNFKEQ. Between the trimmed V and J ends, which lost 4 bases and 5 bases, there was a span of 6 bases. The CDR3 sequence is 12 residues long.